These T cell receptor beta chains were read from a single sample in a study of T cells in Graves' hyperthyroidism and ophthalmopathy. TCRdb re-called the multiplex PCR reads through MiXCR, storing one row per CDR3 protein. The data hold roughly 800,000 distinct CDR3 sequences, with approximately 40% observed a single time. The sample was blood. These receptors were obtained from a man between 18 and 29 years old with Graves' hyperthyroidism. Each CDR3 is given with its conserved first and last residue. Part of the rows lack a size; the others show once, few, many or a class for expanded clones.

V gene: TRBV7-2
clone size: -
CDR3 protein: CASSRREGFTEVFF

V gene: TRBV7-2
clone size: once
CDR3 protein: CASSSPPAGTHEQYF

V gene: TRBV25-1
clone size: -
CDR3 protein: CASSDVKSRDTGELFF

V gene: TRBV7-2
clone size: many
CDR3 protein: CASSLGPELAFF

V gene: TRBV20-1
clone size: many
CDR3 protein: CSARTGGNGYTF

V gene: TRBV7-9
clone size: -
CDR3 protein: CASSLARQGAILNGYTF

V gene: TRBV10-3
clone size: many
CDR3 protein: CAISASGQGRSQPQHF

V gene: TRBV19
clone size: -
CDR3 protein: CASSIEATGAGNTIYF

V gene: TRBV7-9
clone size: many
CDR3 protein: CASSLEAGSEAFF

V gene: TRBV29-1
clone size: many
CDR3 protein: CSVDTGFYGYTF

V gene: TRBV12-3/TRBV12-4
clone size: few
CDR3 protein: CASSLARRSNQPQHF

V gene: TRBV7-8
clone size: many
CDR3 protein: CASLSTGFFSGANVLTF

V gene: TRBV10-3
clone size: -
CDR3 protein: CATRANTGEVYGYTF

V gene: TRBV24-1
clone size: few
CDR3 protein: CATSDSPGSGGTQNQPQHF

V gene: TRBV7-3
clone size: few
CDR3 protein: CASSEPGSGSPLHF

V gene: TRBV29-1
clone size: many
CDR3 protein: CSVEDMRQNYGYTF

V gene: TRBV12-3/TRBV12-4
clone size: -
CDR3 protein: CASSSKRDGNEKLFF

V gene: TRBV14
clone size: few
CDR3 protein: CASSHLDRDSYNSPLHF

V gene: TRBV7-7
clone size: -
CDR3 protein: CASSPGLAGGYAETQYF

V gene: TRBV12-3/TRBV12-4
clone size: many
CDR3 protein: CASSLGGGDQPQHF

V gene: TRBV7-2
clone size: -
CDR3 protein: CASSFRQEAGELFF

V gene: TRBV10-2
clone size: many
CDR3 protein: CASGEGGAITFF

V gene: TRBV15
clone size: -
CDR3 protein: CATSPGSGEQYF

V gene: TRBV4-1
clone size: -
CDR3 protein: CASSTEDQPQHF

V gene: TRBV5-1
clone size: -
CDR3 protein: CASSSATSRYTEAFF

V gene: TRBV15
clone size: -
CDR3 protein: CATSSLQGASPLHF

V gene: TRBV5-1
clone size: few
CDR3 protein: CASSLALAANTEAFF